Listed below are T cell receptor beta chains from one sample, sequenced in a study of cytomegalovirus exposure and HLA in healthy donors. Clones were sequenced by immunoSEQ multiplex PCR, and TCRdb holds only the in-frame ones, with some missing. The repertoire consists of some 150,000 clones, with 70% to 90% occurring once and the leading ten covering roughly 4%. The sample consisted of PBMCs. These receptors came from a woman in her 40s in good health and CMV-seropositive. Each CDR3 is given with its conserved first and last residue. D genes are given only for firm matches. Where a row states a size, it is once, few, many or the class of an expanded clone; other rows omit it.

size	J	V	D	CDR3	DNA
.	TRBJ1-5	TRBV28	.	CASSFGGGQNQPQHF	TGTGCCAGCAGTTTTGGGGGGGGCCAGAATCAGCCCCAGCATTTT
.	TRBJ2-5	TRBV19	TRBD1	CASSVGQGVQTQYF	TGTGCCAGTAGTGTGGGACAGGGCGTCCAGACCCAGTACTTC
.	TRBJ2-1	TRBV4-1	.	CASSQLTRIYNEQFF	TGCGCCAGCAGCCAACTGACGCGGATCTACAATGAGCAGTTCTTC
.	TRBJ2-3	TRBV6-1	.	CASSGATSRDTQYF	TGTGCCAGCAGTGGGGCCACCAGTAGAGATACGCAGTATTTT
.	TRBJ2-2	TRBV7-2	.	CASSLSGELFF	TGTGCCAGCAGCCTATCCGGGGAGCTGTTTTTT
.	TRBJ2-5	TRBV28	.	CASSFSAFQETQYF	TGTGCCAGCAGTTTTTCAGCGTTCCAAGAGACCCAGTACTTC
.	TRBJ1-1	TRBV28	.	CASSAPGNTEAFF	TGTGCCAGCAGTGCTCCGGGGAACACTGAAGCTTTCTTT
.	TRBJ2-1	TRBV18	TRBD2	CASSPLGGSNEQFF	TGTGCCAGCTCACCGCTTGGCGGGAGTAATGAGCAGTTCTTC
.	TRBJ2-6	TRBV11-3	.	CASSEGSSGANVLTF	TGTGCCAGCAGCGAGGGTTCCTCTGGGGCCAACGTCCTGACTTTC
.	TRBJ2-7	TRBV28	TRBD2	CASSLGTSGRTHEQYF	TGTGCCAGCAGTTTAGGGACTAGCGGGAGGACCCACGAGCAGTACTTC
.	TRBJ2-1	TRBV7-7	.	CASIPPGGALRSYNEQFF	TGTGCCAGCATCCCGCCTGGGGGGGCCCTCAGGTCCTACAATGAGCAGTTCTTC
.	TRBJ2-5	TRBV27	.	CASSSSRQETQYF	TGTGCCAGCAGTTCCTCCCGCCAAGAGACCCAGTACTTC
once	TRBJ2-7	TRBV7-9	.	CASSPDKYEQYF	TGTGCCAGCAGCCCGGACAAGTACGAGCAGTACTTC
few	TRBJ2-2	TRBV28	TRBD2	CASSLWRLAGGPGELFF	TGTGCCAGCAGTTTATGGCGGCTAGCGGGAGGGCCCGGGGAGCTGTTTTTT
.	TRBJ2-1	TRBV9	.	CASSVATGYNEQFF	TGTGCCAGCAGCGTAGCGACGGGCTACAATGAGCAGTTCTTC
medium-sized	TRBJ1-3	TRBV7-9	TRBD1	CASSPVWGQSSGNTIYF	TGTGCCAGCAGCCCGGTGTGGGGACAGAGCTCTGGAAACACCATATATTTT
.	TRBJ1-2	TRBV6-6	.	CASSCTGRDGYTF	TGTGCCAGCAGCTGTACAGGGCGAGATGGCTACACCTTC
once	TRBJ2-2	TRBV19	TRBD1	CASSMNRGQAELFF	TGTGCCAGTAGTATGAACAGGGGGCAGGCGGAGCTGTTTTTT
.	TRBJ1-1	TRBV9	TRBD1	CASSVDGIRGTEAFF	TGTGCCAGCAGCGTAGACGGAATCAGGGGGACTGAAGCTTTCTTT
.	TRBJ2-7	TRBV6-5	TRBD2	CASSYGRESGEQYF	TGTGCCAGCAGTTACGGGCGGGAGAGTGGCGAGCAGTACTTC
.	TRBJ2-1	TRBV6-5	.	CASSYWQGSSNEQFF	TGTGCCAGCAGTTACTGGCAGGGGTCCTCCAATGAGCAGTTCTTC
.	TRBJ2-7	TRBV2	.	CASFEFDEQYF	TGTGCCAGCTTTGAGTTCGACGAGCAGTACTTC
few	TRBJ2-7	TRBV7-2	.	CASGIPGVNEQYF	TGTGCCAGCGGGATCCCAGGGGTAAACGAGCAGTACTTC
.	TRBJ2-4	TRBV7-2	TRBD2	CASSLGRGGAKNIQYF	TGTGCCAGCAGCTTAGGGCGGGGGGGCGCCAAAAACATTCAGTACTTC
.	TRBJ2-3	TRBV28	.	CASSFGSTDTQYF	TGTGCCAGCAGTTTCGGGAGCACAGATACGCAGTATTTT
.	TRBJ2-1	TRBV7-9	TRBD2	CASTITGGRAKNEQFF	TGTGCCAGCACCATAACTGGCGGGAGGGCCAAGAATGAGCAGTTCTTC
.	TRBJ2-3	TRBV19	.	CASTPRREGTDTQYF	TGTGCCAGTACCCCACGGAGGGAAGGGACAGATACGCAGTATTTT
.	TRBJ2-7	TRBV29-1	.	CSVEESGGAPYEQYF	TGCAGCGTTGAAGAGTCCGGCGGTGCCCCCTACGAGCAGTACTTC
few	TRBJ2-1	TRBV4-1	.	CASSQLLVRNEQFF	TGCGCCAGCAGCCAACTACTAGTTCGCAATGAGCAGTTCTTC
.	TRBJ2-7	TRBV20-1	.	CSASDTYEQYF	TGCAGTGCTTCGGACACCTACGAGCAGTACTTC
.	TRBJ2-2	TRBV6-5	TRBD2	CASRAGTRDTGELFF	TGTGCCAGCAGGGCCGGGACTAGGGACACCGGGGAGCTGTTTTTT
.	TRBJ2-2	TRBV5-6	TRBD1	CASSNRGQIAGELFF	TGTGCCAGCAGTAACAGGGGGCAGATAGCCGGGGAGCTGTTTTTT
.	TRBJ1-5	TRBV12-5	TRBD1	CASGLVPQDRENSNQPQHF	TGTGCTAGTGGTTTGGTACCGCAGGACAGGGAAAATAGCAATCAGCCCCAGCATTTT
once	TRBJ1-3	TRBV7-6	TRBD1	CASSSRQGVDGNTIYF	TGTGCCAGCAGCTCCCGACAGGGGGTCGATGGAAACACCATATATTTT
.	TRBJ2-1	TRBV4-3	.	CASSQEPGVPGEQFF	TGCGCCAGCAGCCAAGAGCCGGGGGTCCCAGGGGAGCAGTTCTTC
.	TRBJ2-7	TRBV28	TRBD1	CASSFLTRQGNYEQYF	TGTGCCAGCAGTTTCCTGACCCGACAGGGGAACTACGAGCAGTACTTC
once	TRBJ2-1	TRBV21-1	.	CASSKVGAGELNEQFF	TGTGCCAGCAGCAAAGTGGGAGCGGGAGAGCTAAATGAGCAGTTCTTC
.	TRBJ1-4	TRBV6-6	.	CVSSRGNEKLFF	TGTGTCAGCAGTCGGGGGAATGAAAAACTGTTTTTT
.	TRBJ2-7	TRBV5-6	.	CASSLGGPTYEQYF	TGTGCCAGCAGCTTGGGGGGGCCGACCTACGAGCAGTACTTC